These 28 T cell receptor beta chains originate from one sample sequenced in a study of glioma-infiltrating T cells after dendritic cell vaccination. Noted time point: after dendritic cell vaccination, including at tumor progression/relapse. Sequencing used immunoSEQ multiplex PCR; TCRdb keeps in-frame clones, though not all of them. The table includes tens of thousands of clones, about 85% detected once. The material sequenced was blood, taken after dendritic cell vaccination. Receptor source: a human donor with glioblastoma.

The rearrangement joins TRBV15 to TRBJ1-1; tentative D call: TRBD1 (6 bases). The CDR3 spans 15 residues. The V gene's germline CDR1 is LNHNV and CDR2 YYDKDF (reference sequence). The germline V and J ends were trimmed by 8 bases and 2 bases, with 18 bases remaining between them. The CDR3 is CATADSRGLNTEAFF. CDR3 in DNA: TGTGCCACCGCAGATAGCAGGGGCCTTAACACTGAAGCTTTCTTT.

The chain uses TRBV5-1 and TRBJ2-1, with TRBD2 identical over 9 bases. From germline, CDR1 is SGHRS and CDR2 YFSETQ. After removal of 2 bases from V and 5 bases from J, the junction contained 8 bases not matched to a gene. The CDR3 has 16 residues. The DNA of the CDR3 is TGCGCCAGCAGCTTCACGGGACTAGCCTTCGACAATGAGCAGTTCTTC. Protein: CASSFTGLAFDNEQFF.

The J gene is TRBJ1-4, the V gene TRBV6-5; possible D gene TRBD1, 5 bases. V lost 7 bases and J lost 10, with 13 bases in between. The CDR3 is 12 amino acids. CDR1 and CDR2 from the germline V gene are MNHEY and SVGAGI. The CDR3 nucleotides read TGTGCCAGCAAGGGGAGGGTTGGAAAACTGTTTTTT. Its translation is CASKGRVGKLFF.

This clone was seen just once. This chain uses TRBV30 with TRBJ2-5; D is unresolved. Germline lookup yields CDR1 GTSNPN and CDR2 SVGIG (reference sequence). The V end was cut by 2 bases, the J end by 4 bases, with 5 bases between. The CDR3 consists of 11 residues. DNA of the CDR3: TGTGCCTGGAGTAACGGAGAGACCCAGTACTTC. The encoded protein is CAWSNGETQYF.

CDR3 in amino acids: CASSANRGINQPQHF. For the CDR3, the DNA is TGTGCCAGCAGCGCAAATCGAGGTATCAATCAGCCCCAGCATTTT. The chain recombines TRBV5-6 with TRBJ1-5; unclear D gene. Germline V gene lookup returns CDR1 SGHDT and CDR2 YYEEEE. The CDR3 consists of 15 residues. Trimming stripped 4 bases from V and 3 bases from J, with 14 bases between.

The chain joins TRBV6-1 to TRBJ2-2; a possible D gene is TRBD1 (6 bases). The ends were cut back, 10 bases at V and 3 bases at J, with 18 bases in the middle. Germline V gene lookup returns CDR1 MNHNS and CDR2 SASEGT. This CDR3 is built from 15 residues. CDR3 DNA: TGTGCCACCACCCGCCGGGACACCTACACCGGGGAGCTGTTTTTT. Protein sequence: CATTRRDTYTGELFF.

The chain's CDR3 is CASSYKRKRGTEAFF. CDR3 in DNA: TGTGCCAGCAGTTACAAGAGAAAACGGGGCACTGAAGCTTTCTTT. This chain connects TRBV6-5 to TRBJ1-1; D remains unclear. Looked up from germline, CDR1 is MNHEY and CDR2 is SVGAGI. Trimming took off 2 bases at V and 4 bases at J, with 14 bases between the two ends. This CDR3 contains 15 residues.

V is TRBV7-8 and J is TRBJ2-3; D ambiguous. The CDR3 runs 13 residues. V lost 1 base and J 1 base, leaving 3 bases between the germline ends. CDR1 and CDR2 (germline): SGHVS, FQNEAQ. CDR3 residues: CASSLGGTDTQYF. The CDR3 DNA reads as TGTGCCAGCAGCTTAGGAGGCACAGATACGCAGTATTTT.

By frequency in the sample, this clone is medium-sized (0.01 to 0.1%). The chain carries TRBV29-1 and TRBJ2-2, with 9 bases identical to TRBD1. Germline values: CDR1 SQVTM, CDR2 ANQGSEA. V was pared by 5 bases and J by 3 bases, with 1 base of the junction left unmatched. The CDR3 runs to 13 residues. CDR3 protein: CSVRTGDTGELFF. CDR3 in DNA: TGCAGCGTTAGGACAGGGGACACCGGGGAGCTGTTTTTT.

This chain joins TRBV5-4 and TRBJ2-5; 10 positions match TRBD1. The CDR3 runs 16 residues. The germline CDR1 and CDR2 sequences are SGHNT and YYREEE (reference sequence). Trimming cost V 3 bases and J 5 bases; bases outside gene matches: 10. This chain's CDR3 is CASSSPPGTGEETQYF. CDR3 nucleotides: TGTGCCAGCAGCTCCCCCCCTGGGACAGGGGAGGAGACCCAGTACTTC. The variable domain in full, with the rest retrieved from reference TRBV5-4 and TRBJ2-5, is ETGVTQSPTHLIKTRGQQVTLRCSSQSGHNTVSWYQQALGQGPQFIFQYYREEENGRGNFPPRFSGLQFPNYSSELNVNALELDDSALYLCASSSPPGTGEETQYFGPGTRLLVL.

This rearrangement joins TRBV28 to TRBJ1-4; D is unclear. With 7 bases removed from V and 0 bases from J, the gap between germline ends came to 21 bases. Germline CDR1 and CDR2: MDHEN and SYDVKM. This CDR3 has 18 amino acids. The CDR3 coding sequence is TGTGCCAGCAACCCTAGAGGTCCGAAGGATGCAACTAATGAAAAACTGTTTTTT. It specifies CASNPRGPKDATNEKLFF.

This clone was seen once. Here the CDR3 DNA reads TGTGCCAGCACCACAACCGGGACAGGGGGGGAAAAACTGTTTTTT. It translates to CASTTTGTGGEKLFF. The V call is TRBV6-5, the J call TRBJ1-4, with 11 positions matching TRBD1. The germline CDR1 and CDR2 sequences are MNHEY and SVGAGI. The J segment lost 8 bases and the V segment lost 7 bases, leaving 9 bases of the junction unmatched. The CDR3 runs 15 residues.

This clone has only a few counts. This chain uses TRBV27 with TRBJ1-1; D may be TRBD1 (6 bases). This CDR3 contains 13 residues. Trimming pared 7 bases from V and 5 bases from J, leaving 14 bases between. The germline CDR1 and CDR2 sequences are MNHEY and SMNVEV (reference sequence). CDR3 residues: CASTQGPSTEAFF. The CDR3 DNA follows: TGTGCCAGCACCCAGGGGCCGTCGACTGAAGCTTTCTTT.

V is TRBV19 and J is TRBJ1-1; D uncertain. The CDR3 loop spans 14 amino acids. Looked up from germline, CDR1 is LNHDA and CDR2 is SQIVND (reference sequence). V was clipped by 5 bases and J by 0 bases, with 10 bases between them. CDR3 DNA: TGTGCCAGTAGTTTTTCGGGGTTGAACACTGAAGCTTTCTTT. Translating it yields CASSFSGLNTEAFF. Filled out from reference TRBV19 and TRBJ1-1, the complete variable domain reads DGGITQSPKYLFRKEGQNVTLSCEQNLNHDAMYWYRQDPGQGLRLIYYSQIVNDFQKGDIAEGYSVSREKKESFPLTVTSAQKNPTAFYLCASSFSGLNTEAFFGQGTRLTVV.

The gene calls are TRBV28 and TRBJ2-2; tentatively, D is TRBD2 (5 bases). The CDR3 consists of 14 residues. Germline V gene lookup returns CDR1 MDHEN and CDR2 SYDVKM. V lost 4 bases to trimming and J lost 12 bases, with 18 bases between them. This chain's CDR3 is CASSSLRARDQLFF. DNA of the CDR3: TGTGCCAGCAGTTCACTTCGCGCCCGGGATCAGCTGTTTTTT.

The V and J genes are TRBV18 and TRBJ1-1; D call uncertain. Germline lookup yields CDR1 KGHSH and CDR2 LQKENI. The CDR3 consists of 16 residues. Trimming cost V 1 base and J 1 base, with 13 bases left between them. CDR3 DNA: TGTGCCAGCTCACCACTTTATTTGCGTGGGAACACTGAAGCTTTCTTT. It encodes CASSPLYLRGNTEAFF.

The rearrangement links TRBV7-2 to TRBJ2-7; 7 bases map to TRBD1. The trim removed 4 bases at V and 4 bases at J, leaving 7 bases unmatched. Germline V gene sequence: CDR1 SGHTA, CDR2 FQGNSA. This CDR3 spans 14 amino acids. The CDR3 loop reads CASSSQKQGYEQYF. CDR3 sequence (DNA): TGTGCCAGCAGCTCTCAAAAACAGGGGTACGAGCAGTACTTC. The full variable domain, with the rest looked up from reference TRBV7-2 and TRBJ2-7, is GAGVSQSPSNKVTEKGKDVELRCDPISGHTALYWYRQSLGQGLEFLIYFQGNSAPDKSGLPSDRFSAERTGGSVSTLTIQRTQQEDSAVYLCASSSQKQGYEQYFGPGTRLTVT.

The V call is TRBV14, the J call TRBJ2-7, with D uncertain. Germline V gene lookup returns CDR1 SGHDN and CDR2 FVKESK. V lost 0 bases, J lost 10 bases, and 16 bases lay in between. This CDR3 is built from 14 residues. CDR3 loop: CASSQELRRTPQYF. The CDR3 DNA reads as TGTGCCAGCAGCCAAGAGCTGAGGCGTACCCCCCAGTACTTC.

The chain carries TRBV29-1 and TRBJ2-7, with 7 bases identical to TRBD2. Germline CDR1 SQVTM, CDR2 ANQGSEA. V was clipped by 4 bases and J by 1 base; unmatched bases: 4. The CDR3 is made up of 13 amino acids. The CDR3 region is CSVVGRLSYEQYF. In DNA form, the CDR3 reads TGCAGCGTTGTCGGGAGGCTATCCTACGAGCAGTACTTC.

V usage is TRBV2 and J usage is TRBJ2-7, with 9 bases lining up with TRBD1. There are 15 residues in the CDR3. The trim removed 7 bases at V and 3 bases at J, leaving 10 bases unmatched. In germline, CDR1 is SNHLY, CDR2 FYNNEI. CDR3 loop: CASTPGTGQGYEQYF. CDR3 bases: TGTGCCAGCACCCCTGGGACAGGGCAAGGCTACGAGCAGTACTTC.

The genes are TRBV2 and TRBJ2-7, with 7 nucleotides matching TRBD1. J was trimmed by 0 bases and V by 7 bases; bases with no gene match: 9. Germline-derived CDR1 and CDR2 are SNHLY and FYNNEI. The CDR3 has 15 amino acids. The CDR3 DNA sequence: TGTGCCAGCAAGACAGGGAACCCTTACTCCTACGAGCAGTACTTC. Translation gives CASKTGNPYSYEQYF.

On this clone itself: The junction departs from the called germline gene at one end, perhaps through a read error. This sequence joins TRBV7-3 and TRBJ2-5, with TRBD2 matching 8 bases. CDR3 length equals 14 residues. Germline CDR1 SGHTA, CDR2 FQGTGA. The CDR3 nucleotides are TGTACCAGCAGCTTACGGGAGGGGTGGGAGACCCAGTACTTC. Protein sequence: CTSSLREGWETQYF.

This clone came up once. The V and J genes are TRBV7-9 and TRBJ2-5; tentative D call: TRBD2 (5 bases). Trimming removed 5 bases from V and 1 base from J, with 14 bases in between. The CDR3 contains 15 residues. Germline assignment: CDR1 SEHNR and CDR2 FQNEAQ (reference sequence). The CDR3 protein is CASSRPEGGQETQYF. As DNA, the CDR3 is TGTGCCAGCAGCAGGCCCGAGGGCGGCCAAGAGACCCAGTACTTC.

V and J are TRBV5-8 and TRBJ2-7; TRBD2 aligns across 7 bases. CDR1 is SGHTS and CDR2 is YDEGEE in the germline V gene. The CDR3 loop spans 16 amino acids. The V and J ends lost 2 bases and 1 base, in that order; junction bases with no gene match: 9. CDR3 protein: CASSFLLGGGSYEQYF. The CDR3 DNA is TGTGCCAGCAGCTTCCTCCTGGGCGGGGGTTCCTACGAGCAGTACTTC.

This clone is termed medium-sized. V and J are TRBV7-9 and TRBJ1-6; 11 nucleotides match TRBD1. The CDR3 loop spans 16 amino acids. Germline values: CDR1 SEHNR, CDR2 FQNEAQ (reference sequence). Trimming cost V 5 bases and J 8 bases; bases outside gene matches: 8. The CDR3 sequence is CASSPGGQGGYSPLHF. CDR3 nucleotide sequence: TGTGCCAGCAGCCCGGGGGGACAGGGGGGTTATTCACCCCTCCACTTT.

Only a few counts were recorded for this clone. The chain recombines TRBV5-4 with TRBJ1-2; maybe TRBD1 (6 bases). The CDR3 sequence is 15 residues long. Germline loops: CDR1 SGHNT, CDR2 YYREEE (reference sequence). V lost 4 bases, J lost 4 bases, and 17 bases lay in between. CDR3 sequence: CASSGGAGTSYGYTF. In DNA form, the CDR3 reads TGTGCCAGCAGCGGGGGGGCCGGGACAAGCTATGGCTACACCTTC.

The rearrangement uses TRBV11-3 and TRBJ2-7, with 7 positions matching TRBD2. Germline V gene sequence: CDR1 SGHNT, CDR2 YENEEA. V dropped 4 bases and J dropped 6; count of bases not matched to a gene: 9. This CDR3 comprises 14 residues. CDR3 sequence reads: CASSSTSSSSEQYF. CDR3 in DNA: TGTGCCAGCAGCTCGACTAGCTCCTCAAGCGAGCAGTACTTC. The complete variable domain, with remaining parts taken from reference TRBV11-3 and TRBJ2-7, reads EAGVVQSPRYKIIEKKQPVAFWCNPISGHNTLYWYLQNLGQGPELLIRYENEEAVDDSQLPKDRFSAERLKGVDSTLKIQPAELGDSAVYLCASSSTSSSSEQYFGPGTRLTVT.

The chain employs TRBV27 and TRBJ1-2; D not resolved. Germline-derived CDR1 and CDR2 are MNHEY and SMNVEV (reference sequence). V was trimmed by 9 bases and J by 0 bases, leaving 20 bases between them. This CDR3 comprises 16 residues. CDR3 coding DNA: TGTGCCAGTCGCCCCACGGGGTACGGAGCTAACTATGGCTACACCTTC. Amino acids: CASRPTGYGANYGYTF.